This T cell receptor (beta chain) was obtained from a study of neurological immune-mediated disorders. This clonotype was picked up many times. TCRdb analysed the 5' RACE reads with MiXCR anew, one entry per CDR3 protein. This table holds under 50,000 distinct CDR3 sequences, under 15% found once. Germline-derived CDR1 and CDR2 are MNHEY and SVGAGI. After removal of 6 bases from V and 2 bases from J, the junction contained 7 bases not matched to a gene. CDR3 length: 16 amino acids. Described time point: longitudinal time-point 2. The chain combines TRBV6-5 with TRBJ1-5, with TRBD1 matching 10 bases. The receptor was isolated from a male donor with HTLV-1-associated myelopathy (HAM/TSP). Sequenced input: PBMCs. The chain's CDR3 is CASRRTGGRGNQPQHF. The CDR3 DNA follows: TGTGCCAGCAGGAGGACAGGGGGTAGGGGCAATCAGCCCCAGCATTTT.